One and the same sample provided the 30 T cell receptor beta chains below, sequenced in a study of T cell repertoires in cytomegalovirus infection. Their antigens remain unidentified. In TCRdb, the reads were re-called with MiXCR into one record per CDR3 protein. The data contain about 360,000 distinct CDR3 sequences, around a third of them singletons. The specimen comprised cultured PBMCs, sampled from culture after CMV antigen stimulation. The receptors were sampled from a human donor in good health (CMV status not recorded). Some clones in this sample may be carry-over from other donors' samples.

This chain connects TRBV7-9 to TRBJ2-1; TRBD2 matches 14 bases. The V segment lost 6 bases and the J segment 9 bases; nucleotides outside the gene matches: 7. Germline CDR1 and CDR2: SEHNR and FQNEAQ (reference sequence). The CDR3 spans 15 residues. CDR3 sequence reads: CASSRLAGGIGEQFF. CDR3 bases: TGTGCCAGCAGTCGACTAGCGGGAGGGATAGGTGAGCAGTTCTTC.

The CDR3, as DNA: TGTGCCACCAGCAGATCTCTCGCGGGACTAGCGGAATACAATGAGCAGTTCTTC. It encodes CATSRSLAGLAEYNEQFF. The gene calls are TRBV15 and TRBJ2-1; 11 bases are shared with TRBD2. With V trimmed by 2 bases and J by 4 bases, 10 bases remained unmatched. This CDR3 spans 18 amino acids. Germline V gene data show CDR1 as LNHNV and CDR2 as YYDKDF (reference sequence).

The chain joins TRBV4-1 to TRBJ2-7; possibly TRBD1 for D (7 bases). V was shortened by 1 base and J by 5 bases, with 12 bases between the two germline ends. CDR3 size: 14 residues. In germline, CDR1 is MGHRA, CDR2 YSYEKL. The CDR3: CASSQGVRGDEQYF. CDR3 nucleotide sequence: TGCGCCAGCAGCCAAGGGGTCAGGGGGGACGAGCAGTACTTC.

This clonotype was found a few times. This chain links TRBV19 with TRBJ1-5; D is undetermined. V shed 6 bases and J shed 3 bases, with 9 bases lying between them. Germline assignment: CDR1 LNHDA and CDR2 SQIVND (reference sequence). This CDR3 comprises 13 residues. CDR3 sequence reads: CASSLAFNQPQHF. The CDR3 region has the DNA TGTGCCAGTAGCTTGGCATTCAATCAGCCCCAGCATTTT.

The chain links TRBV5-6 to TRBJ1-5, with D possibly being TRBD1 (6 bases). Germline V gene data show CDR1 as SGHDT and CDR2 as YYEEEE. This CDR3 contains 17 residues. Trimming removed 1 base at V and 0 bases at J, with 14 bases between. The CDR3 protein is CASSLRMTGYSNQPQHF. The CDR3 DNA follows: TGTGCCAGCAGCTTGAGGATGACAGGTTATAGCAATCAGCCCCAGCATTTT.

A few counts support this clonotype. The V call is TRBV12-3 or TRBV12-4, the J call TRBJ2-3, with D unclear. V shed 5 bases and J shed 8 bases, with 8 bases lying between them. CDR3 size: 11 residues. CDR3 DNA sequence: TGTGCCAGCAGTGCCCTAGTTACGCAGTATTTT. This translates into CASSALVTQYF.

The chain carries TRBV5-1 and TRBJ1-4; 7 positions agree with TRBD1. The V segment lost 4 bases and the J segment 11 bases; nucleotides outside the gene matches: 11. The length of the CDR3 is 14 residues. CDR1 is SGHRS and CDR2 is YFSETQ in the germline V gene. The CDR3 nucleotides are TGCGCCAGCAGCCCCCAGGACAGGCGTGGGAAACTGTTTTTT. This encodes CASSPQDRRGKLFF.

The chain employs TRBV12-3 or TRBV12-4 and TRBJ2-1; 7 bases are shared with TRBD2. V was pared by 7 bases and J by 5 bases, with 11 bases of the junction left unmatched. This CDR3 is built from 15 residues. In DNA form, the CDR3 reads TGTGCCAGCACCAGGGACTACCGCCTAAACAATGAGCAGTTCTTC. It specifies CASTRDYRLNNEQFF.

The V gene is TRBV7-9, the J gene TRBJ2-2, with no clear D. V lost 1 base, J lost 8 bases, and 2 bases lay in between. The CDR3 runs 11 residues. Germline CDR1 reads SEHNR; CDR2 reads FQNEAQ (reference sequence). The CDR3 DNA reads TGTGCCAGCAGCTTAGAAGGGGAGCTGTTTTTT. Translation: CASSLEGELFF.

This clonotype was seen a few times. This rearrangement joins TRBV19 to TRBJ2-5; 9 bases fit TRBD1. Germline CDR1 is LNHDA and CDR2 is SQIVND (reference sequence). This CDR3 has 15 residues. The V and J ends lost 9 bases and 0 bases, in that order; junction bases with no gene match: 8. The CDR3 nucleotides are TGTGCCAGCAGCCGGGACAGGGAGTACCAAGAGACCCAGTACTTC. Amino acids: CASSRDREYQETQYF.

CDR3 sequence (DNA): TGTGCCAGCAGCTCTCAGGGGGCGCAGCACGAGCAGTACTTC. Protein product: CASSSQGAQHEQYF. The J gene is TRBJ2-7, the V gene TRBV7-6; 8 positions match TRBD1. The CDR3 is 14 residues long. The junction had 7 bases not matched to a gene; V was cut back by 4 bases and J by 5 bases. Germline CDR1 is SGHVS and CDR2 is FNYEAQ.

The chain combines TRBV7-2 with TRBJ1-3; D not resolved. CDR1 and CDR2 from the germline V gene are SGHTA and FQGNSA. There are 14 residues in the CDR3. V dropped 3 bases and J dropped 0 bases, with 6 bases sitting between them. CDR3 bases: TGTGCCAGCAGCTTTGGTATCTCTGGAAACACCATATATTTT. It translates to CASSFGISGNTIYF.

This clonotype was counted between two and nine times. The gene calls are TRBV5-5 and TRBJ2-7, with 9 bases identical to TRBD1. The V gene's germline CDR1 is SGHKS and CDR2 YYEKEE (reference sequence). The CDR3 sequence is 12 residues long. V was clipped by 4 bases and J by 12 bases; unmatched bases: 8. CDR3 residues: CASSSTGTGLYV. The CDR3 DNA follows: TGTGCCAGCAGCAGTACCGGGACAGGGCTGTACGTC.

The chain links TRBV12-3 or TRBV12-4 to TRBJ1-1, with D unclear. Between the trimmed V and J ends, which lost 6 bases and 2 bases, there was a span of 7 bases. The CDR3 contains 12 residues. CDR3 DNA: TGTGCCAGCAGCATTATCAACACTGAAGCTTTCTTT. Its protein is CASSIINTEAFF.

The V and J genes are TRBV7-6 and TRBJ2-1, with D possibly matching TRBD1 (5 bases). This CDR3 is 16 amino acids long. Deletions cut 2 bases from V and 0 bases from J, with 11 bases between. Germline CDR1 and CDR2: SGHVS and FNYEAQ. The DNA for the CDR3 is TGTGCCAGCAGCTTAAGGCCAGGGCCCTCCTACAATGAGCAGTTCTTC. It codes for CASSLRPGPSYNEQFF.

The sample holds a few counts of this clonotype. This chain joins TRBV6-6 and TRBJ1-1; D might be TRBD1 (5 bases). Trimming shortened V by 2 bases and J by 10 bases, and 14 bases separated the two germline ends. The CDR3 runs 13 residues. Germline CDR1 and CDR2: MNHNY and SVGAGI (reference sequence). CDR3 sequence (DNA): TGTGCCAGCAGTTACAATCAGGGAACGGCAGCTTTCTTT. Translating it yields CASSYNQGTAAFF.

The chain uses TRBV24-1 and TRBJ1-1; D remains ambiguous. CDR1 is KGHDR and CDR2 is SFDVKD in the germline V gene. V lost 5 bases and J lost 1, with 7 bases in between. The CDR3 totals 13 residues. CDR3: CATSGRGNTEAFF. CDR3 DNA sequence: TGTGCCACCAGTGGACGGGGGAACACTGAAGCTTTCTTT.

This clonotype showed up just a few times. The chain combines TRBV11-3 with TRBJ2-1, with TRBD2 as a possible D gene (5 bases). The ends were cut back, 2 bases at V and 5 bases at J, with 13 bases in the middle. This CDR3 comprises 15 residues. The V gene's germline CDR1 is SGHNT and CDR2 YENEEA. The DNA of the CDR3 is TGTGCCAGCAGCTTACACGTGGGAGCGAACAATGAGCAGTTCTTC. It codes for CASSLHVGANNEQFF. Looking up the rest from reference TRBV11-3 and TRBJ2-1 gives the full variable domain: EAGVVQSPRYKIIEKKQPVAFWCNPISGHNTLYWYLQNLGQGPELLIRYENEEAVDDSQLPKDRFSAERLKGVDSTLKIQPAELGDSAVYLCASSLHVGANNEQFFGPGTRLTVL.

The chain carries TRBV5-3 and TRBJ2-7; D remains unclear. TRBV5-3 is known as an ORF, though its function is uncertain. The CDR3 has 14 residues. As DNA, the CDR3 is TGTGCCAGCAGCTTGTTCCTGGGGTCCTACGAGCAGTACGTC. Translated: CASSLFLGSYEQYV.

This chain links TRBV28 with TRBJ1-1, with 8 positions matching TRBD1. Per the germline V gene, CDR1 is MDHEN and CDR2 is SYDVKM. The CDR3 covers 15 residues. With 7 bases clipped from V and 6 bases from J, the junction kept 13 bases outside the gene matches. The CDR3 nucleotides are TGTGCCAGCACCACACCCTACAGGGGGAGCTCTGAAGCTTTCTTT. Translation gives CASTTPYRGSSEAFF.

About this clonotype itself: An end of the junction does not agree with germline; a read error may underlie this. The chain employs TRBV4-3 and TRBJ1-5; D might be TRBD1 (6 bases). Per germline, CDR1 LGHNA and CDR2 YSLEER. The CDR3 is 15 amino acids. The CDR3 sequence is CASSQVRGSNQLQHF. The CDR3 DNA reads TGCGCCAGCAGCCAAGTCAGGGGTAGCAATCAGCTCCAGCATTTT.

This clonotype was picked up many times. The chain joins TRBV6-2 or TRBV6-3 to TRBJ2-1, with a possible D match to TRBD2 (6 bases). The V end was cut by 8 bases, the J end by 10 bases, with 15 bases between. This CDR3 spans 12 amino acids. Germline V gene sequence: CDR1 MNHEY, CDR2 SVGEGT. CDR3 residues: CASGLLASEQFF. CDR3 DNA sequence: TGTGCCAGCGGACTCCTAGCGTCGGAGCAGTTCTTC.

The V and J genes are TRBV12-3 or TRBV12-4 and TRBJ1-2; 9 bases agree with TRBD1. The V gene end was trimmed by 6 bases and the J gene end by 4 bases; junction bases not matched to a gene: 9. The CDR3 is made up of 15 amino acids. In nucleotides, the CDR3 is TGTGCCAGCAGGCCTACCGGGACAGGGACCTATGGCTACACCTTC. Protein: CASRPTGTGTYGYTF.

This rearrangement joins TRBV5-4 to TRBJ1-1; unclear D gene. The CDR3 has 15 residues. Trimming took 3 bases from V and 0 from J, leaving 12 bases between them. Germline loops: CDR1 SGHNT, CDR2 YYREEE (reference sequence). CDR3 sequence: CASSSWTSLNTEAFF. CDR3 DNA: TGTGCCAGCAGCTCTTGGACGAGTCTGAACACTGAAGCTTTCTTT.

The rearrangement joins TRBV5-5 to TRBJ2-2; D is tentatively TRBD1 or TRBD2 (5 bases each). The germline V gene has CDR1 SGHKS and CDR2 YYEKEE (reference sequence). V lost 1 base and J 4 bases, leaving 11 bases between the germline ends. The CDR3 totals 15 residues. CDR3 nucleotide sequence: TGTGCCAGCAGCTTGAGGGGCGCGGGCACCGGGGAGCTGTTTTTT. Protein product: CASSLRGAGTGELFF.

The chain recombines TRBV28 with TRBJ2-7; unclear D gene. CDR3 size: 12 residues. From germline, CDR1 is MDHEN and CDR2 SYDVKM. V was cut by 1 base and J by 8 bases, with 9 bases left in between. As DNA, the CDR3 is TGTGCCAGCAGTTTATTCGGTTACAAGCAGTACGTC. As protein: CASSLFGYKQYV.

This clonotype has only a few counts. The CDR3 DNA is TGTGCCAGCAGTCCAGGACTAGTTCATAAAGGCTACACCTTC. It translates to CASSPGLVHKGYTF. The V call is TRBV12-3 or TRBV12-4, the J call TRBJ1-2; D uncertain. Trimming removed 5 bases from V and 8 bases from J, with 18 bases in between. The CDR3 is made up of 14 amino acids.

V gene TRBV12-3 or TRBV12-4 combines with J gene TRBJ2-3; D call uncertain. This CDR3 region has 18 residues. Trimming left V 5 bases short and J 1 base short, with 22 bases between. CDR3 bases: TGTGCCAGCAGTCGATCCGGGCCCACAATCGGCGGCACAGATACGCAGTATTTT. This translates into CASSRSGPTIGGTDTQYF.

The chain carries TRBV19 and TRBJ2-7, with 7 bases identical to TRBD2. The CDR3 has 15 residues. Unmatched junction bases numbered 7, after V lost 5 bases and J lost 0 bases. Germline V CDR1 and CDR2: LNHDA, SQIVND (reference sequence). CDR3 nucleotides: TGTGCCAGTAGTCGGGGGAGCGGGGACTCCTACGAGCAGTACTTC. This codes for CASSRGSGDSYEQYF.

This chain connects TRBV6-2 or TRBV6-3 to TRBJ2-1; D remains unclear. Trimming cost V 6 bases and J 8 bases, with 11 bases left between them. Germline CDR1 and CDR2: MNHEY and SVGEGT. The CDR3 runs 12 residues. The CDR3 loop is CASSPGRDEQFF. In nucleotides, the CDR3 is TGTGCCAGCAGCCCCGGACGGGATGAGCAGTTCTTC.